This T cell receptor beta chain was profiled in a study of CD8+ T cells in alopecia areata. Turning to the study itself: Treatment comprised oral tofacitinib, 5 to 10 mg twice daily, in treated patients. Tofacitinib treatment spanned 6 to 18 months, with 6 months off drug afterward. General study results and limits: Patients shared TCRs less clearly than mice did, possibly owing to HLA. Greater clonality was observed in lesional scalp samples, especially alopecia totalis/universalis, versus normal scalp.

There are 15 residues in the CDR3. Germline V lookup: CDR1 MDHEN, CDR2 SYDVKM. V lost 5 bases to trimming and J lost 5 bases, with 15 bases between them. Sequencing used cDNA as its template, made by extracting RNA and reverse transcribing it. Sequencing was performed with immunoSEQ multiplex PCR; in TCRdb, only in-frame clones are kept and a portion is missing. The sample consists of 150,000 to 200,000 clones, approximately 70% of them appearing once. Concerning this clone: Its target is not known.

The V call is TRBV28, the J call TRBJ1-4; a possible D gene is TRBD1 (6 bases). The source is a human donor with alopecia areata. Sequencing was performed on CD8+ T cells sorted from blood, taken at week 0. CDR3 coding DNA: TGTGCCAGCAGTCACAACAGGGAGAGGAATGAAAAACTGTTTTTT. It encodes CASSHNRERNEKLFF.